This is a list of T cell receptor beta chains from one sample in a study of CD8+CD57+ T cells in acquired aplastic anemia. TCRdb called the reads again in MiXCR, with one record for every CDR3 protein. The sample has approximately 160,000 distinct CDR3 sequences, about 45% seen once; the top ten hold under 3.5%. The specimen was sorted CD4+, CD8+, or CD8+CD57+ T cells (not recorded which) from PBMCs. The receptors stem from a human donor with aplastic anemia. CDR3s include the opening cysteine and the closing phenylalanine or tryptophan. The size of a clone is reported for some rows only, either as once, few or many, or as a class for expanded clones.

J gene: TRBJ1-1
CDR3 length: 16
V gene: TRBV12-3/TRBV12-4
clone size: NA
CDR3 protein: CASSLGTGGRGGEAFF

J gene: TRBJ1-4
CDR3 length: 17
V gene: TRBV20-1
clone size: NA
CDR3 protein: CSASTKQGIGYGEKLFF

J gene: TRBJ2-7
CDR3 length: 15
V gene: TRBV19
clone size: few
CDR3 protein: CASSPSTSGGYEQYF

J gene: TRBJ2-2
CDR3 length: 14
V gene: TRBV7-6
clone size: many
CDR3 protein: CASSLGVYTGELFF

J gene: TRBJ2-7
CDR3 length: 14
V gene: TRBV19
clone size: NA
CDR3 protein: CASSISVSSYEQYF

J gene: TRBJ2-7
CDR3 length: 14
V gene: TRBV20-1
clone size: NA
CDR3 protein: CSAIGTSGHYEQYF

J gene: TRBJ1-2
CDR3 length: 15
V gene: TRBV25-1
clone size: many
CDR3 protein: CASSMTGQGADGYTF

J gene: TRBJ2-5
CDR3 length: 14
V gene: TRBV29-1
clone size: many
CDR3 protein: CSVGLAGGRETQYF

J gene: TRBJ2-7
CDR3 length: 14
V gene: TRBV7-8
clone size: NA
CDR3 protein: CASSLGLAATEQYF

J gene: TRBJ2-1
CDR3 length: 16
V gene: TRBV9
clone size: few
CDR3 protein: CASSVGLAGVRDERFF

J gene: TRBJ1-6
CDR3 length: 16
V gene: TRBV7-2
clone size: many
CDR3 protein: CASSLNIGTGLAALHF

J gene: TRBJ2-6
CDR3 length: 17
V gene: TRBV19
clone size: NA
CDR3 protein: CASSIRRGSAGANVLTF

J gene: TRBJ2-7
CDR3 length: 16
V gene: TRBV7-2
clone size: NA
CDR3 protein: CASSFLGGLASYEQYF

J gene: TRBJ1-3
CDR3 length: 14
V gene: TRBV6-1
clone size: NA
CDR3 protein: CASSRGTGGNTIYF

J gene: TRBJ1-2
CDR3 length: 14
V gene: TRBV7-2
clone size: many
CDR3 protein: CASSLGQGAGGYTF

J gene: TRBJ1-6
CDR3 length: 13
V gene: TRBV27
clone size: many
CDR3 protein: CARKDGNNSPLHF

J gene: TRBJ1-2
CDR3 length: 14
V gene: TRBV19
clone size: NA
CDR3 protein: CASSIAAGEYGYTF